The sequence of this T cell receptor beta chain was determined in a study of blood T cell repertoires in COVID-19. Study summary: Acute-phase and convalescent COVID-19 samples originated in the United States, Italy and Spain. Sources were T cells, B-cell-depleted T cells, or PBMCs; the material itself was cDNA or gDNA.

The length of the CDR3 is 15 residues. Germline CDR1 LNHDA, CDR2 SQIVND (reference sequence). Trimming pared 7 bases from V and 7 bases from J, leaving 19 bases between. Living in 24 US areas, the participants were between roughly 18 and 95 years of age. Original handling: Amplification of reference gene primers provided the estimated nucleated cell counts. Assay used: immunoSEQ multiplex PCR; TCRdb lists only in-frame clones, some missing. V and J calls and clone size come straight from that table; D and trimming were deduced from the DNA. Of almost 200,000 clones in the sample, roughly 90% were seen once.

This TCR came from a woman between 18 and 30 years old who had recovered from COVID-19. This chain joins TRBV19 and TRBJ1-4; weak D call: TRBD1 (6 bases). Input material: PBMCs or T cells enriched from blood (not recorded which). In nucleotides, the CDR3 is TGTGCCAGTACATCTCTGGGAAAGGGGGTTGAAAAACTGTTTTTT. It codes for CASTSLGKGVEKLFF.